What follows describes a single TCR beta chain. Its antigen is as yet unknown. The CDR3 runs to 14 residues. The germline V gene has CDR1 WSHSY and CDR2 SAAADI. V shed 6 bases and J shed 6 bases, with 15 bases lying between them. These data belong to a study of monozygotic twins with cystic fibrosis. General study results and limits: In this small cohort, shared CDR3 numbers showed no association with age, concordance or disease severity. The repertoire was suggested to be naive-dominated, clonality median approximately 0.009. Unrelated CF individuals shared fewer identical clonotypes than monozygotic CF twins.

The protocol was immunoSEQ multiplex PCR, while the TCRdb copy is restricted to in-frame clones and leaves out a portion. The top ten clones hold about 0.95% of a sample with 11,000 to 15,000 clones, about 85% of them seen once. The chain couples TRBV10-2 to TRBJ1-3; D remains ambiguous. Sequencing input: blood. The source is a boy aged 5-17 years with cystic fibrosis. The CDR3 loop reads CASRYVADSNTIYF. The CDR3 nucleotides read TGCGCCAGCAGATACGTCGCAGATTCAAACACCATATATTTT.